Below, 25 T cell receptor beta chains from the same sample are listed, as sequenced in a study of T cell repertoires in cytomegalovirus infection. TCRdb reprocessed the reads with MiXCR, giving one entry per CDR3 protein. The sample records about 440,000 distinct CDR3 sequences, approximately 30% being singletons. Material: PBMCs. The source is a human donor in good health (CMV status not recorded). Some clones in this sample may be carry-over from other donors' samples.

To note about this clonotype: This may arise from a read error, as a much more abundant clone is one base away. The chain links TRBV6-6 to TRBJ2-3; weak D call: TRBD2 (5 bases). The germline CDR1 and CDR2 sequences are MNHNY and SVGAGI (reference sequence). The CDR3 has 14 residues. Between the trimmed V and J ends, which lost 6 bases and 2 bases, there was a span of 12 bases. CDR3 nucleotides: TGTGCCAGCAGGCGGACTCGCGACACAGATACGCAGTATTTT. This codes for CASRRTRDTDTQYF.

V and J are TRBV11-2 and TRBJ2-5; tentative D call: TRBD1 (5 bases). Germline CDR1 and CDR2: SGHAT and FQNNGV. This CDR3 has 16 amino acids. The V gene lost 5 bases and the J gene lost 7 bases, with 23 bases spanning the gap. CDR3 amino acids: CASSPSLNQPQGTQYF. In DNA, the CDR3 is TGTGCCAGCAGCCCCTCGCTCAACCAGCCCCAGGGGACCCAGTACTTC.

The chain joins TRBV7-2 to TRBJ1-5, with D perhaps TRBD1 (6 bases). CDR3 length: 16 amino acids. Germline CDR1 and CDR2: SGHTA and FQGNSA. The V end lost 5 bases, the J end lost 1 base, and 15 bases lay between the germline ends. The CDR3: CASSGQGPLSNQPQHF. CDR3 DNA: TGTGCCAGCAGCGGGCAGGGGCCCCTAAGCAATCAGCCCCAGCATTTT.

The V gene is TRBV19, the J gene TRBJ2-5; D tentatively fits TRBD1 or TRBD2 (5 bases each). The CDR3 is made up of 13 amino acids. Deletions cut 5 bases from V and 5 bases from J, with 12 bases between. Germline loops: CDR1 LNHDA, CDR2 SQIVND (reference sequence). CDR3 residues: CASSVLGVETQYF. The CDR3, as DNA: TGTGCCAGTAGTGTTTTGGGGGTGGAGACCCAGTACTTC.

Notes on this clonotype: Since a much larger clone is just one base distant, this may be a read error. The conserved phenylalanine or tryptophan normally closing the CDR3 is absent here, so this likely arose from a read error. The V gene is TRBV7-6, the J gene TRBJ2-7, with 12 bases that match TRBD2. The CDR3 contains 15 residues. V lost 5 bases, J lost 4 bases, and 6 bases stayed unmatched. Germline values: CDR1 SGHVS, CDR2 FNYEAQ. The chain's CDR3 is CASSAASGGAYEQYL. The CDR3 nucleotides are TGTGCCAGCAGCGCTGCTAGCGGGGGGGCTTACGAGCAGTACTTA.

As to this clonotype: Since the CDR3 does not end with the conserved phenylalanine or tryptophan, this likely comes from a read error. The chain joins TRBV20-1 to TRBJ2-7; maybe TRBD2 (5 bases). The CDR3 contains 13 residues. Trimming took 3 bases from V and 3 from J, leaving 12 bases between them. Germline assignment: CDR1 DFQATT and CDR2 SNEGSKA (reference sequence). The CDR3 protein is CSAREAAYYEQYL. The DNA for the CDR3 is TGCAGTGCTAGGGAGGCAGCCTACTACGAGCAGTACTTA.

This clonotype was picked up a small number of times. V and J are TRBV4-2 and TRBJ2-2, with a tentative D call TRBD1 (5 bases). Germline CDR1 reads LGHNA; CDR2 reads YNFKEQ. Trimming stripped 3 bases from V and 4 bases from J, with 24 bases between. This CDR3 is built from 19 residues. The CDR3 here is CASSQALSGAVRGTGELFF. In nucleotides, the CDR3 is TGTGCCAGCAGCCAGGCTTTAAGTGGGGCAGTCCGTGGCACCGGGGAGCTGTTTTTT.

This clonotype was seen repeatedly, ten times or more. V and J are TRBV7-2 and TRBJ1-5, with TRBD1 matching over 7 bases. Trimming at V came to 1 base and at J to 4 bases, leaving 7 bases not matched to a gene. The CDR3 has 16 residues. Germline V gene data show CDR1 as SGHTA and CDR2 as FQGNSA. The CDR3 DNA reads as TGTGCCAGCAGCTTAGGGGGGGCAGGGGGGAATCAGCCCCAGCATTTT. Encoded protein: CASSLGGAGGNQPQHF.

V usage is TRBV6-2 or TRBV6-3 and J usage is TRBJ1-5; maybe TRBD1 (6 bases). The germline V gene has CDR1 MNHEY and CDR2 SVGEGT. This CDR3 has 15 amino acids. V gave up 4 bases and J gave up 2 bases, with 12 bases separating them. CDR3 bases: TGTGCCAGCAGTTTACAGGGTTTGGGCAATCAGCCCCAGCATTTT. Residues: CASSLQGLGNQPQHF.

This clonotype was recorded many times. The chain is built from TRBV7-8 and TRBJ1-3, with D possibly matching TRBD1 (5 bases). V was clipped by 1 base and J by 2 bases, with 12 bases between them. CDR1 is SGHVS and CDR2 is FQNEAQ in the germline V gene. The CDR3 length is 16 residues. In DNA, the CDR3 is TGTGCCAGCAGCTTAGGGGCAGGGTCGGCTGGAAACACCATATATTTT. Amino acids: CASSLGAGSAGNTIYF.

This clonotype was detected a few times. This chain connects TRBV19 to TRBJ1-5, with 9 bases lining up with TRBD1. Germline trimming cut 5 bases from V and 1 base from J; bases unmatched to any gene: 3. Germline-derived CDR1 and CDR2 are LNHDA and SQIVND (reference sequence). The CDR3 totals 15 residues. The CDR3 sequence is CASSGTGNSNQPQHF. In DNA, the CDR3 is TGTGCCAGTAGTGGGACAGGGAACAGCAATCAGCCCCAGCATTTT.

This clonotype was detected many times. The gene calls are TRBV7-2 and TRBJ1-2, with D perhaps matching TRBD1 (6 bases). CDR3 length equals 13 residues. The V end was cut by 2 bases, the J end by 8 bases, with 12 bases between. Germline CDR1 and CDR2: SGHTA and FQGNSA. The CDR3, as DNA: TGTGCCAGCAGCTTAAGGTCAGGGGAAGGCTACACCTTC. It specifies CASSLRSGEGYTF.

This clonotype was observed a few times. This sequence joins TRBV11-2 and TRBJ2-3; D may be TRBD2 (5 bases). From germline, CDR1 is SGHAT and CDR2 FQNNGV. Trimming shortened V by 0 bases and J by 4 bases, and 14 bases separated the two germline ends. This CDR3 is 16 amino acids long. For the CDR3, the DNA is TGTGCCAGCAGCTTAGATCCTAGCATGGTCTCAGATACGCAGTATTTT. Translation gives CASSLDPSMVSDTQYF.

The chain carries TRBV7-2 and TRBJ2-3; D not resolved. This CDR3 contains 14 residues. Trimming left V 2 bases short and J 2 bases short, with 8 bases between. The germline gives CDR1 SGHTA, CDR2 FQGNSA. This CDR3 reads CASSLIGATDTQYF. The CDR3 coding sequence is TGTGCCAGCAGCTTAATAGGAGCCACAGATACGCAGTATTTT.

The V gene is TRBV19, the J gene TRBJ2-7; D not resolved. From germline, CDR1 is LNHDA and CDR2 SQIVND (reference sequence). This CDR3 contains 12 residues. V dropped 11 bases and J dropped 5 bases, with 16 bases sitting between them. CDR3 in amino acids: CALWSRAHEQYF. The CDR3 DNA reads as TGTGCCTTGTGGAGTAGGGCCCACGAGCAGTACTTC.

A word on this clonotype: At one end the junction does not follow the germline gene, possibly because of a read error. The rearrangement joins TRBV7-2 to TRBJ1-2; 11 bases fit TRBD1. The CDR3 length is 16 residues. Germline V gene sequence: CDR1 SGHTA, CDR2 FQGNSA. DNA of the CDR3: TGTGCCAGCAGCTTAGCTCGGGACAGGGGGAACTATGTCTACCCCTTC. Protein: CASSLARDRGNYVYPF.

The CDR3 sequence: CATSRDSQLNYGYTF. The CDR3 DNA reads TGTGCCACCAGCAGAGACAGCCAGCTTAACTATGGCTACACCTTC. The V and J genes are TRBV15 and TRBJ1-2; D gene uncertain. Germline V gives CDR1 LNHNV, CDR2 YYDKDF (reference sequence). There are 15 residues in the CDR3. Trimming removed 0 bases at V and 1 base at J, with 9 bases between. The complete variable domain, with remaining parts taken from reference TRBV15 and TRBJ1-2, reads DAMVIQNPRYQVTQFGKPVTLSCSQTLNHNVMYWYQQKSSQAPKLLFHYYDKDFNNEADTPDNFQSRRPNTSFCFLDIRSPGLGDTAMYLCATSRDSQLNYGYTFGSGTRLTVV.

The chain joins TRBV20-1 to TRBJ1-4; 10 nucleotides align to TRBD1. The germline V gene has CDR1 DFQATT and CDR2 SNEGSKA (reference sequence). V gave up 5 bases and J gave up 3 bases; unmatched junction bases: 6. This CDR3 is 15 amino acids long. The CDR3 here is CSASDRGMSNEKLFF. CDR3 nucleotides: TGCAGTGCTTCGGACAGGGGGATGTCTAATGAAAAACTGTTTTTT.

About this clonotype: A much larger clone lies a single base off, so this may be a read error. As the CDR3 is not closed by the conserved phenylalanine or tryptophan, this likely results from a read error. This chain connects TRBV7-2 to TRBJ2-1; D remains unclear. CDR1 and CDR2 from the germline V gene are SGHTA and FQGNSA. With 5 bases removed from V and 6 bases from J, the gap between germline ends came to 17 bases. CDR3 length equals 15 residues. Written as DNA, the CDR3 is TGTGCCAGCAGCGACGTGTCTGGTAGAGGCAATGAGCAGTTCTTA. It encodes CASSDVSGRGNEQFL.

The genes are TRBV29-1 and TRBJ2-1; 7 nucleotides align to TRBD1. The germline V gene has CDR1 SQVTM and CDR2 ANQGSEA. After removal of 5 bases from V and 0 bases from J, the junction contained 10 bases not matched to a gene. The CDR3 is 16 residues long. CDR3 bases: TGCAGCGTTTTTCCCTACAGGGGAAGCTCCTACAATGAGCAGTTCTTC. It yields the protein CSVFPYRGSSYNEQFF.

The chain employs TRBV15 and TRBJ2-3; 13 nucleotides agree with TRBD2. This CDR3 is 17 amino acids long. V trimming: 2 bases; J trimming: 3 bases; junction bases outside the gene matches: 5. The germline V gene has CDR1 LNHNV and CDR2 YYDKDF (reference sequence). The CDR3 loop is CATSRSTSGGATDTQYF. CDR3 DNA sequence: TGTGCCACCAGCAGATCCACTAGCGGGGGGGCAACAGATACGCAGTATTTT.

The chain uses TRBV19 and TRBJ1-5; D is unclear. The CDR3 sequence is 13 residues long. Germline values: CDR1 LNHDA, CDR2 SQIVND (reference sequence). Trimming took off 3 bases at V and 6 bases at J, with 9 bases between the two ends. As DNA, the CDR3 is TGTGCCAGTAGTATTTCAGGACCTCAGCCCCAGCATTTT. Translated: CASSISGPQPQHF.

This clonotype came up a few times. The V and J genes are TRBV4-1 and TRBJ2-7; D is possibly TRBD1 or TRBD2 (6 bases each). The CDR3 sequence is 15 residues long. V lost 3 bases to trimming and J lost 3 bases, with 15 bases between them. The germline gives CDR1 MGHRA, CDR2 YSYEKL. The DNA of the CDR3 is TGCGCCAGCAGCCAGGCGGGACACAATTACTACGAGCAGTACTTC. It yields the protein CASSQAGHNYYEQYF.

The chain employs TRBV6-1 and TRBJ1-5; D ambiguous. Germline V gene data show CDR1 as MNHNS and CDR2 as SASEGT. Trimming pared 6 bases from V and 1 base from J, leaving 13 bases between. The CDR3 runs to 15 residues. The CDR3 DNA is TGTGCCAGCAGACCGAAATCGTACAGCAATCAGCCCCAGCATTTT. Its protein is CASRPKSYSNQPQHF.

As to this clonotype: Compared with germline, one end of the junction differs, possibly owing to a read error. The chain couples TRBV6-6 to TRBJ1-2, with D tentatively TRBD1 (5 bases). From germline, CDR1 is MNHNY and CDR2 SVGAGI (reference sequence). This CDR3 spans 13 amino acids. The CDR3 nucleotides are TGTGCCAGTTCGGGGACGGACGGATATGTCTACACCTTC. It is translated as CASSGTDGYVYTF.